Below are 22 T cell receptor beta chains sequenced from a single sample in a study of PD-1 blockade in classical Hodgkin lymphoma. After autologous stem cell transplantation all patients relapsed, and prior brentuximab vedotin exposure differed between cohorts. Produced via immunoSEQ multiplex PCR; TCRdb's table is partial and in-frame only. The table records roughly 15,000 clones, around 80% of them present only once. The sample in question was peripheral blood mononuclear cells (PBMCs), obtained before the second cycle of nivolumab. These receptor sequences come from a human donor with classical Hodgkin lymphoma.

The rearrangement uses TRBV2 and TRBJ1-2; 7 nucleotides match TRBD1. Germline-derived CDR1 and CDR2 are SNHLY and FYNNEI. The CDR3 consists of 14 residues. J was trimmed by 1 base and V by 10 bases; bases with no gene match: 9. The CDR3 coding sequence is TGTGCCAACCGACAGGGACATCATAACTATGGCTACACCTTC. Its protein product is CANRQGHHNYGYTF.

The CDR3 protein is CASSPRPLGNQPQHF. Written as DNA, the CDR3 is TGTGCCAGCAGTCCAAGACCCCTTGGAAATCAGCCCCAGCATTTT. The chain recombines TRBV28 with TRBJ1-5, with D hard to call. V dropped 5 bases and J dropped 4 bases, with 15 bases sitting between them. The CDR3 totals 15 residues. Germline V gene sequence: CDR1 MDHEN, CDR2 SYDVKM.

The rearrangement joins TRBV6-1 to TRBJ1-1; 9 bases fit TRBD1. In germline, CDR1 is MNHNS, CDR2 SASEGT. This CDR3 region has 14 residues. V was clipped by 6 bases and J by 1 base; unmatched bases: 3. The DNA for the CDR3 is TGTGCCAGCAGCGTACAGGGGGCGAACACTGAAGCTTTCTTT. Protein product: CASSVQGANTEAFF.

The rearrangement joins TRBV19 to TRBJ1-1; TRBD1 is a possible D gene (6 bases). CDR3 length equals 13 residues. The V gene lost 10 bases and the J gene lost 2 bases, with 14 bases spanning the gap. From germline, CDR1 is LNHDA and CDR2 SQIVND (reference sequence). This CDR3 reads CATEDRTNTEAFF. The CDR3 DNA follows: TGTGCCACCGAGGACAGAACTAACACTGAAGCTTTCTTT.

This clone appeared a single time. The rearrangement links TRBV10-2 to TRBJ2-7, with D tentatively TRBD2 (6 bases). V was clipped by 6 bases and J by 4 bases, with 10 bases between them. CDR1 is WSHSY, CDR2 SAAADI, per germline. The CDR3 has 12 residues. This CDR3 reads CASSRDFYEQYF. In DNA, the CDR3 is TGCGCCAGCAGCCGGGACTTTTACGAGCAGTACTTC.

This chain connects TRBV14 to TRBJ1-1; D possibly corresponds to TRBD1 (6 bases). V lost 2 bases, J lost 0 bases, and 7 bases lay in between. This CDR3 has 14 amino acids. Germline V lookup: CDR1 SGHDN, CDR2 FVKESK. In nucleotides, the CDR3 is TGTGCCAGCAGCCAACACAGGGTGAACACTGAAGCTTTCTTT. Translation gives CASSQHRVNTEAFF.

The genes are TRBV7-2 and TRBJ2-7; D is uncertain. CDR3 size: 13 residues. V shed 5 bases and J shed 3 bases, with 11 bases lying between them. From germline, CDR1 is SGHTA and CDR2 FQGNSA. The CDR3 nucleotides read TGTGCCAGCAGCGCTTGGGTTCGCTACGAGCAGTACTTC. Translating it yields CASSAWVRYEQYF.

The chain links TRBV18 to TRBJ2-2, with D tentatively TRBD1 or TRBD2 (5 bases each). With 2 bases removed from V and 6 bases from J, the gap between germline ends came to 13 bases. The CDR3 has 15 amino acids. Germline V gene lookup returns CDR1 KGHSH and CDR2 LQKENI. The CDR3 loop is CASSPSGPAAGELFF. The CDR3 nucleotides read TGTGCCAGCTCACCATCGGGACCGGCGGCCGGGGAGCTGTTTTTT.

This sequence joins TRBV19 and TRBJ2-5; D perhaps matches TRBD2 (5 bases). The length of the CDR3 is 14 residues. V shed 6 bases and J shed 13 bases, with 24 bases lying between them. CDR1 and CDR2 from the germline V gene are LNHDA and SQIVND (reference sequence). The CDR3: CASSGGSIETSPYF. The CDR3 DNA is TGTGCCAGTAGCGGCGGGTCCATCGAAACCTCCCCGTACTTC.

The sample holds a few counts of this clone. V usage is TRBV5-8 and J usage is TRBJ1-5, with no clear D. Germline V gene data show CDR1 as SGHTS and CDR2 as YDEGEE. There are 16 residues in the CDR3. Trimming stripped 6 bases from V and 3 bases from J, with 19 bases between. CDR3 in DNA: TGTGCCAGCATCTCCTCAGCGGCGTCCCCCAATCAGCCCCAGCATTTT. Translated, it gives CASISSAASPNQPQHF.

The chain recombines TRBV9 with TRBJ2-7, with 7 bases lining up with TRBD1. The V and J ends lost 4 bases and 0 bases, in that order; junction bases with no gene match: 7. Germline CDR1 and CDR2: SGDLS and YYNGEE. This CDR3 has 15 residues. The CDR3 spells CASSPGQDTSYEQYF. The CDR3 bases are TGTGCCAGCAGCCCAGGACAGGACACCTCCTACGAGCAGTACTTC.

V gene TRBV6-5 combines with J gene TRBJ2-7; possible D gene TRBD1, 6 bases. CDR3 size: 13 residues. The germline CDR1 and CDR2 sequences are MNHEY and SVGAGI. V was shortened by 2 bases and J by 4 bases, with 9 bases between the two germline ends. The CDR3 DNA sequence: TGTGCCAGCAGTTACGACAGGACGTACGAGCAGTACTTC. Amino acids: CASSYDRTYEQYF.

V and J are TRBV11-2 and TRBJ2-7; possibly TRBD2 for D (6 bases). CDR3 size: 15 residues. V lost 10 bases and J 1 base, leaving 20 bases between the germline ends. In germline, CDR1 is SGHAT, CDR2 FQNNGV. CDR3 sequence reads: CATEDLGTGSYEQYF. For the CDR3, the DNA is TGTGCCACGGAGGACCTCGGGACTGGTTCCTACGAGCAGTACTTC.

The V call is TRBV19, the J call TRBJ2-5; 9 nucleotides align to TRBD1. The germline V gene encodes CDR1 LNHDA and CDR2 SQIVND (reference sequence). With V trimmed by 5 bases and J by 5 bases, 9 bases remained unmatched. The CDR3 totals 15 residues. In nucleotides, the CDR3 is TGTGCCAGTAGTTCCCTCTGGGGGACAGGGGAGACCCAGTACTTC. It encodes CASSSLWGTGETQYF.

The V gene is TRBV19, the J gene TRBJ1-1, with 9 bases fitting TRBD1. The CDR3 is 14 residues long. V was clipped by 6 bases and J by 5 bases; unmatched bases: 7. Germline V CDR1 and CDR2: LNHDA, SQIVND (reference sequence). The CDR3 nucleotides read TGTGCCAGTAGCATAAACAGGGGGCGAACTGAAGCTTTCTTT. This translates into CASSINRGRTEAFF.

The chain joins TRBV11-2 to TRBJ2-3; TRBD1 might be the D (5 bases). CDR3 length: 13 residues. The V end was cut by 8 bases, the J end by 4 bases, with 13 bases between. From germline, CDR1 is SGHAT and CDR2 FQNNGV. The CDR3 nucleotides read TGTGCCAGCCATCTAACAGGTCCAGATACGCAGTATTTT. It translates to CASHLTGPDTQYF. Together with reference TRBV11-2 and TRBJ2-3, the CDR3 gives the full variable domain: EAGVAQSPRYKIIEKRQSVAFWCNPISGHATLYWYQQILGQGPKLLIQFQNNGVVDDSQLPKDRFSAERLKGVDSTLKIQPAKLEDSAVYLCASHLTGPDTQYFGPGTRLTVL.

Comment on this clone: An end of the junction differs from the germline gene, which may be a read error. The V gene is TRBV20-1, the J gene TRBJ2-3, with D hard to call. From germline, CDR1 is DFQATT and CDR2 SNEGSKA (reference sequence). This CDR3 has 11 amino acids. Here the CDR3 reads CSARNLPQMHF. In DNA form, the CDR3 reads TGCAGTGCTAGAAACCTCCCCCAAATGCATTTT.

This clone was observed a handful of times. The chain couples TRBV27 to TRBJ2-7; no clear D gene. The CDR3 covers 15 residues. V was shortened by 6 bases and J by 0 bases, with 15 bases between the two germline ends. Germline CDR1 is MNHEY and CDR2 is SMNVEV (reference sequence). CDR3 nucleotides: TGTGCCAGCAGATCACAGCCATATAGCTCCTACGAGCAGTACTTC. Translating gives CASRSQPYSSYEQYF.

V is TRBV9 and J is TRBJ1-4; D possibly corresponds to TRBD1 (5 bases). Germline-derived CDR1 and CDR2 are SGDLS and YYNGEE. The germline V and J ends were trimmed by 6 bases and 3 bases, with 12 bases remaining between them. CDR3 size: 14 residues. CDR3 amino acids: CASTPGGANEKLFF. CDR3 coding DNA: TGTGCCAGCACCCCGGGGGGAGCTAATGAAAAACTGTTTTTT. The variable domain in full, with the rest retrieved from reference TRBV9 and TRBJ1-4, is DSGVTQTPKHLITATGQRVTLRCSPRSGDLSVYWYQQSLDQGLQFLIQYYNGEERAKGNILERFSAQQFPDLHSELNLSSLELGDSALYFCASTPGGANEKLFFGSGTQLSVL.

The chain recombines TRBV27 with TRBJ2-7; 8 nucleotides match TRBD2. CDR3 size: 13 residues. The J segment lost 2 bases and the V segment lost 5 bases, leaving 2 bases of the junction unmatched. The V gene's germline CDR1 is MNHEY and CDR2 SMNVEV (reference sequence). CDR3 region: CASSPTSAYEQYF. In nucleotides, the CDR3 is TGTGCCAGCAGTCCGACTAGCGCCTACGAGCAGTACTTC.

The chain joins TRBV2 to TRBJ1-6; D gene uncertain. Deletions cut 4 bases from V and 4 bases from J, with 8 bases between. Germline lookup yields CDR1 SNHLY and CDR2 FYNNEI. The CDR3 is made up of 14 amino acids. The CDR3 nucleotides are TGTGCCAGCAGTGCAGACCGGTATAATTCACCCCTCCACTTT. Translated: CASSADRYNSPLHF.

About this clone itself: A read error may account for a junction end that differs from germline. The CDR3 nucleotides read TGTGCCAGCTCACCACAGGGGGGACAGGGAGATTTT. This sequence encodes CASSPQGGQGDF. This rearrangement joins TRBV18 to TRBJ2-3; 9 positions match TRBD1. Germline V CDR1 and CDR2: KGHSH, LQKENI. The length of the CDR3 is 12 residues.